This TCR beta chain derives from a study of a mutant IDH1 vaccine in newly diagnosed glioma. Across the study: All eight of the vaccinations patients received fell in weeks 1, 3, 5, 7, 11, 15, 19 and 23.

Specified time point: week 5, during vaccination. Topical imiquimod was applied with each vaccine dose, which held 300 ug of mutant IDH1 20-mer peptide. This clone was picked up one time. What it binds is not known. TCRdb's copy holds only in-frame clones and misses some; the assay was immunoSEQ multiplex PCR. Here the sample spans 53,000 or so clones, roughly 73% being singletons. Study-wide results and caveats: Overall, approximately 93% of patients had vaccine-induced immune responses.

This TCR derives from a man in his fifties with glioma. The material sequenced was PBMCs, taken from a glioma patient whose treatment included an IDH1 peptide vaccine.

CDR3 loop: CASRRGFSYEQYF. The CDR3 bases are TGTGCCAGCAGGAGGGGGTTTTCCTACGAGCAGTACTTC. V is TRBV25-1 and J is TRBJ2-7, with D perhaps matching TRBD1 (6 bases). This CDR3 spans 13 amino acids. Per the germline V gene, CDR1 is MGHDK and CDR2 is SYGVNS. V was shortened by 6 bases and J by 1 base, with 10 bases between the two germline ends.